This T cell receptor beta chain originates from a study of T cell responses to AZD1222 COVID-19 vaccine. Study-wide results and caveats: The repertoires were collected only after the peak T cell response.

The V gene's germline CDR1 is KGHSH and CDR2 LQKENI. CDR3 size: 17 residues. Trimming stripped 0 bases from V and 6 bases from J, with 18 bases between. The repertoire was sequenced with immunoSEQ multiplex PCR; TCRdb's copy has only in-frame clones and lacks some. The sample consists of over 100,000 clones, around 94% of them appearing once. As concerns this clone: Its target is not known.

The sequence came from an adult in good health. Sequencing used peripheral blood, obtained on day 0 of AZD1222 vaccination. The rearrangement uses TRBV18 and TRBJ2-1; D perhaps matches TRBD1 (5 bases). The CDR3 DNA reads TGTGCCAGCTCACCACCCCCAGGGTCCACCAAGGGCAATGAGCAGTTCTTC. Translating it yields CASSPPPGSTKGNEQFF.